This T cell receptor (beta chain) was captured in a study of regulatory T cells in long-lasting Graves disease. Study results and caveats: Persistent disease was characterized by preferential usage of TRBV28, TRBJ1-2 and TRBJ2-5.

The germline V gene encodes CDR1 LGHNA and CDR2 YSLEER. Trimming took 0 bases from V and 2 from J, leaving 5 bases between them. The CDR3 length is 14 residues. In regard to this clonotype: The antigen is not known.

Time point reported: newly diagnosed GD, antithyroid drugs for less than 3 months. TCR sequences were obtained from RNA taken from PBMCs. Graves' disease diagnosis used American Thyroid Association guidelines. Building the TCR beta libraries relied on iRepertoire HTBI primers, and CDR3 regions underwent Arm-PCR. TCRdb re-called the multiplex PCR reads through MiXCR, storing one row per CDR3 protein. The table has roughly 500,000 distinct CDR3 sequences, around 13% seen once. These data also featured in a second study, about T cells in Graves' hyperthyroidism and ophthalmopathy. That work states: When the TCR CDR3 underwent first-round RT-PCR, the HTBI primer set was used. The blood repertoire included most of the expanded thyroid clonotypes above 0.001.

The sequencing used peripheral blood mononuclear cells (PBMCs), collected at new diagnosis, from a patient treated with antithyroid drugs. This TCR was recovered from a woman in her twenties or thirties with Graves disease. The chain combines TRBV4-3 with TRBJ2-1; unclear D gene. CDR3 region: CASSQERAYNEQFF. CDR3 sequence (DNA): TGCGCCAGCAGCCAAGAGAGAGCCTACAATGAGCAGTTCTTC.